The source of this T cell receptor (beta chain) is a study of blood T cell repertoires in COVID-19. As for the study in general: Donors in the United States, Italy and Spain gave samples during acute or convalescent COVID-19. T cells, B-cell-depleted T cells, or PBMCs supplied cDNA or gDNA.

Authors' methods: How many nucleated cells were present was estimated from reference gene primer amplification. Libraries were prepared by immunoSEQ multiplex PCR; TCRdb keeps only in-frame clonotypes and omits some of them. For V, J and clone size, that table is used; D and trimming come from the DNA. This table has fewer than 55,000 clones, roughly 88% appearing once. V lost 2 bases to trimming and J lost 8 bases; unmatched junction nucleotides: 6. CDR1 and CDR2 from the germline V gene are SGHNT and YYREEE (reference sequence). The CDR3 sequence is 14 residues long. The sample comprised peripheral blood. V is TRBV5-4 and J is TRBJ1-2; TRBD1 matches at 10 bases. The TCR comes from a man in his forties or fifties with active COVID-19. The DNA of the CDR3 is TGTGCCAGCAGCTTCGGGACAGGGGTATTGGGCTACACCTTC. Translating it yields CASSFGTGVLGYTF.